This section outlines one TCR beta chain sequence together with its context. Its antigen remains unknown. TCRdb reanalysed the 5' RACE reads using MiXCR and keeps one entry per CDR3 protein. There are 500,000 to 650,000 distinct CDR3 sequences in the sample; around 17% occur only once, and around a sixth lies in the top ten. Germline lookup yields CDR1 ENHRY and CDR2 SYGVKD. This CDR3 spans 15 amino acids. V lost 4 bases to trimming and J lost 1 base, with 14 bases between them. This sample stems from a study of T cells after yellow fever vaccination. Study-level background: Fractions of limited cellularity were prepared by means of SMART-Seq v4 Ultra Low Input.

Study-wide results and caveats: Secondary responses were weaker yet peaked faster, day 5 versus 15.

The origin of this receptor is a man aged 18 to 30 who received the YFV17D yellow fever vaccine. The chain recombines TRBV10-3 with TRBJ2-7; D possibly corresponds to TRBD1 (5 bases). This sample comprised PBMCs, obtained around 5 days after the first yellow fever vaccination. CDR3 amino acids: CAISGALDSSYEQYF. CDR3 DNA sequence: TGTGCCATCAGTGGGGCCCTCGACAGTTCCTACGAGCAGTACTTC.